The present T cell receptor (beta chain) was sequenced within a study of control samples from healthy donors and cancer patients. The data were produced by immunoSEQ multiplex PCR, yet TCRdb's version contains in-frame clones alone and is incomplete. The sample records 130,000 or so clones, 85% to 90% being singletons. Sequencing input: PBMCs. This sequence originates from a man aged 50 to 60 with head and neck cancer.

CDR3 amino acids: CASSGRLGASNEKLFF. The CDR3 DNA follows: TGTGCCAGCAGTGGAAGGTTGGGGGCCAGTAATGAAAAACTGTTTTTT. The chain uses TRBV25-1 and TRBJ1-4; weak D call: TRBD1 (6 bases). V dropped 4 bases and J dropped 4 bases, with 16 bases sitting between them. CDR3 size: 16 residues. The germline V gene has CDR1 MGHDK and CDR2 SYGVNS.